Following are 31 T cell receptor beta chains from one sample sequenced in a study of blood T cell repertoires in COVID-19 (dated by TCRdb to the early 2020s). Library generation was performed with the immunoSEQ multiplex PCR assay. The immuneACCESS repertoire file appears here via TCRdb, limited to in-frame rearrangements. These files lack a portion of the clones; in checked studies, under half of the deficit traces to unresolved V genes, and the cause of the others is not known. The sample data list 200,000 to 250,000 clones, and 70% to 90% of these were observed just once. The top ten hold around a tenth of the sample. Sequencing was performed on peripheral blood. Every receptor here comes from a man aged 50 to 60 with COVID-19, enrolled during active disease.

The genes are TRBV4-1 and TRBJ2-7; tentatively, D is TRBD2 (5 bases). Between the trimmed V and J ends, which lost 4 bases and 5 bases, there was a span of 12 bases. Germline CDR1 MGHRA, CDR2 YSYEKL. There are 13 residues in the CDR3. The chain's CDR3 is CASSPPGLHEQYF. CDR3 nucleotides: TGCGCCAGCAGCCCCCCCGGACTGCACGAGCAGTACTTC.

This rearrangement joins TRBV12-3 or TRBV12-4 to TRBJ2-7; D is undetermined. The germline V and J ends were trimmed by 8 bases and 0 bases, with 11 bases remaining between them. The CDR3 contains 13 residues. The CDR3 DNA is TGTGCCAGCGCTCGTCTGAGCTCCTACGAGCAGTACTTC. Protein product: CASARLSSYEQYF.

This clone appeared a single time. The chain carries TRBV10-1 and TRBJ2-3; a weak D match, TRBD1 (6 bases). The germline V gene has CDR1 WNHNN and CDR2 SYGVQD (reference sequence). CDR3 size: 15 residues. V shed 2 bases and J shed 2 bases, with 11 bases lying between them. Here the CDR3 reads CASSEGQRNTDTQYF. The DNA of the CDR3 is TGCGCCAGCAGTGAGGGACAGAGGAACACAGATACGCAGTATTTT.

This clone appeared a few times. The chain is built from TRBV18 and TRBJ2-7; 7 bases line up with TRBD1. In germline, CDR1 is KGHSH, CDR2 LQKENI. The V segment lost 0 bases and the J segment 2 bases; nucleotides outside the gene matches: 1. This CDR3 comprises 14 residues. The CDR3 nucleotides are TGTGCCAGCTCACCACCGGGACAGCCCTACGAGCAGTACTTC. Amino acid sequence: CASSPPGQPYEQYF.

DNA for the CDR3: TGTGCCAGCAGCTTATCGGGACAGGGTTCCTACGAGCAGTACTTC. It codes for CASSLSGQGSYEQYF. The chain is built from TRBV7-2 and TRBJ2-7, with 9 bases fitting TRBD1. The CDR3 consists of 15 residues. The V and J ends lost 2 bases and 1 base, in that order; junction bases with no gene match: 3. Germline V gene data show CDR1 as SGHTA and CDR2 as FQGNSA.

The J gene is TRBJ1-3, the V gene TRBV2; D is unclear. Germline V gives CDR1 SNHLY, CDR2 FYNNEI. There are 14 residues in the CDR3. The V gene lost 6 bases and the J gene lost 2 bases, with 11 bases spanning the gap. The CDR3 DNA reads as TGTGCCAGCAGCAGACGAGGGACTGGAAACACCATATATTTT. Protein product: CASSRRGTGNTIYF.

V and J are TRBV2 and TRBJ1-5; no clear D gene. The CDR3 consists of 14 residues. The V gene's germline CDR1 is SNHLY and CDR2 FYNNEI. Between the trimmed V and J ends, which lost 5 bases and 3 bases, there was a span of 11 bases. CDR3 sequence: CASSLGRNNQPQHF. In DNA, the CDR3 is TGTGCCAGCAGTTTGGGCCGAAACAATCAGCCCCAGCATTTT.

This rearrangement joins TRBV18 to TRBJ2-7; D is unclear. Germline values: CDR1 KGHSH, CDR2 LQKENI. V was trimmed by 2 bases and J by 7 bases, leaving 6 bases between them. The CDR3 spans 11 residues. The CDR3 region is CASSPGEEQYF. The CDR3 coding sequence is TGTGCCAGCTCACCAGGAGAGGAGCAGTACTTC.

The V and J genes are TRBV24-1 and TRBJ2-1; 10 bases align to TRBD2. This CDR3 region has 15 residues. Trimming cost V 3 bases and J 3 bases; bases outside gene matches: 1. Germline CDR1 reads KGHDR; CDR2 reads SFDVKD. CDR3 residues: CATSDSGRVYNEQFF. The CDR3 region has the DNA TGTGCCACCAGTGATAGCGGGAGGGTCTACAATGAGCAGTTCTTC.

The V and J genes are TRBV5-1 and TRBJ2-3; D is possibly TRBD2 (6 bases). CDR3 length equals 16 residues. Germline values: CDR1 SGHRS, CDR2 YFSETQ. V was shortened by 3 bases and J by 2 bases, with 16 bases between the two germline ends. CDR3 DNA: TGCGCCAGCAGCTCTTGGGGGAGGTCAAACACAGATACGCAGTATTTT. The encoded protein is CASSSWGRSNTDTQYF.

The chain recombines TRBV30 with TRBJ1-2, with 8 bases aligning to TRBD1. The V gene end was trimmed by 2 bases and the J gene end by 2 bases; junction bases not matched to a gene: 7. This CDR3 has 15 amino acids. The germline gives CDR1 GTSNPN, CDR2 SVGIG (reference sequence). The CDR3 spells CAWSLDRALNYGYTF. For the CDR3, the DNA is TGTGCCTGGAGTTTGGACAGGGCCCTAAACTATGGCTACACCTTC.

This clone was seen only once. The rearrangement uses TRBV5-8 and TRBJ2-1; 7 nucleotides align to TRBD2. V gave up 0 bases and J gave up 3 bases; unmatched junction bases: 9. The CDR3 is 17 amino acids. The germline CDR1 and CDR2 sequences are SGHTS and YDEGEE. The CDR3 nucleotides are TGTGCCAGCAGCTTGGCCCTAGCGGCAGGGATCTACAATGAGCAGTTCTTC. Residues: CASSLALAAGIYNEQFF.

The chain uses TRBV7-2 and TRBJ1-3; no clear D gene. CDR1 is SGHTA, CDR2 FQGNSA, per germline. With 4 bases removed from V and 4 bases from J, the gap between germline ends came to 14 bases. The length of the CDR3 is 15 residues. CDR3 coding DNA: TGTGCCAGCAGCTCTTACGGAGCCGGAGGAAACACCATATATTTT. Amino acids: CASSSYGAGGNTIYF.

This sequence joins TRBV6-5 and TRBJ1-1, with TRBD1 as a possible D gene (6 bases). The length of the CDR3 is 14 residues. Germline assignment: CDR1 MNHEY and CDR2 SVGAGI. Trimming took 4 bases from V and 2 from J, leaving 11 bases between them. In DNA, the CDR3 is TGTGCCAGCAGTTTTCGACAGGCCAACACTGAAGCTTTCTTT. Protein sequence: CASSFRQANTEAFF.

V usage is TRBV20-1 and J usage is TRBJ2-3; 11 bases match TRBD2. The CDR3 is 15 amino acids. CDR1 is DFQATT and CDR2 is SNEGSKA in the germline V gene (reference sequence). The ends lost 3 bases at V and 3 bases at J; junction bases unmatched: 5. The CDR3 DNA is TGCAGTGCTAGTTTAGCGGGGGGGGTAACAGATACGCAGTATTTT. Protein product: CSASLAGGVTDTQYF.

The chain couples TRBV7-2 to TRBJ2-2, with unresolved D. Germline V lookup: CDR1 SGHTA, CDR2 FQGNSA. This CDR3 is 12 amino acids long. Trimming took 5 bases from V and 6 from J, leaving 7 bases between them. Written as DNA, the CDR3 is TGTGCCAGCAGCCCCATCCCCGGGGAGCTGTTTTTT. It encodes CASSPIPGELFF.

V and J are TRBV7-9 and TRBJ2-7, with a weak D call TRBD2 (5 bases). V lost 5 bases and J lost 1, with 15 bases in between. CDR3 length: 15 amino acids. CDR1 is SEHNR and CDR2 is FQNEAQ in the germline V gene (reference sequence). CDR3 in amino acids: CASSPREGRSYEQYF. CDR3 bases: TGTGCCAGCAGCCCACGGGAAGGGAGATCCTACGAGCAGTACTTC.

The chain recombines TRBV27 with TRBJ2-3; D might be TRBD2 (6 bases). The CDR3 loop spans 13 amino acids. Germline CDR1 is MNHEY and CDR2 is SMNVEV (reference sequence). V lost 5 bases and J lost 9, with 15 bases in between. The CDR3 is CASSPLGGGTQYF. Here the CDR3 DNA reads TGTGCCAGCAGTCCCTTAGGCGGAGGGACGCAGTATTTT.

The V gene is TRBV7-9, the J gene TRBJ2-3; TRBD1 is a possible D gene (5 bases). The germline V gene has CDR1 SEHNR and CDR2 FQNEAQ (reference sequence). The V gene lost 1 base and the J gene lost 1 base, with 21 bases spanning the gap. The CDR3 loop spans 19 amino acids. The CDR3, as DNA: TGTGCCAGCAGCTTAGGCCGGCAGGGTCTTTCCGCTGGCACAGATACGCAGTATTTT. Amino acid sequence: CASSLGRQGLSAGTDTQYF.

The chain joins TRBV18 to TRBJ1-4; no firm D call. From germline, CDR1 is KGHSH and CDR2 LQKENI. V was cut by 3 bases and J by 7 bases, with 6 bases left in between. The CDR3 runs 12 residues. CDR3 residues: CASSPAGEKLFF. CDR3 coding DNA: TGTGCCAGCTCACCCGCAGGTGAAAAACTGTTTTTT. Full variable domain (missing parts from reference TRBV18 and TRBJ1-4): NAGVMQNPRHLVRRRGQEARLRCSPMKGHSHVYWYRQLPEEGLKFMVYLQKENIIDESGMPKERFSAEFPKEGPSILRIQQVVRGDSAAYFCASSPAGEKLFFGSGTQLSVL.

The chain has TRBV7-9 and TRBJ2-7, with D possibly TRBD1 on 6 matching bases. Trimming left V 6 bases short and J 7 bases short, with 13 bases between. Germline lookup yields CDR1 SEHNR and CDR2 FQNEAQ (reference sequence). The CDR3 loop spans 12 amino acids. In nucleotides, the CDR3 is TGTGCCAGCAGTTTTCCAGGGGTAGAGCAGTACTTC. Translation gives CASSFPGVEQYF.

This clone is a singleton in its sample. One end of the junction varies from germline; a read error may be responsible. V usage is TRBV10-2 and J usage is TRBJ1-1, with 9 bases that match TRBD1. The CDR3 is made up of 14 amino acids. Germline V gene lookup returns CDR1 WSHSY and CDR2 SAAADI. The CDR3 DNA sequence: TGCGCCAGCAGTCCAGACAGGGGGAACGCTGAAGCTTTCTTT. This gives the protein CASSPDRGNAEAFF.

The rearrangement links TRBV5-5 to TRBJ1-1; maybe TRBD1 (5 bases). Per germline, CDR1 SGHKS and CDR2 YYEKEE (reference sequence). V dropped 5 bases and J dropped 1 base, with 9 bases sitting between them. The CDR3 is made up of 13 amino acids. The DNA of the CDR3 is TGTGCCAGCAGAGGACAACCGAACACTGAAGCTTTCTTT. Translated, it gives CASRGQPNTEAFF.

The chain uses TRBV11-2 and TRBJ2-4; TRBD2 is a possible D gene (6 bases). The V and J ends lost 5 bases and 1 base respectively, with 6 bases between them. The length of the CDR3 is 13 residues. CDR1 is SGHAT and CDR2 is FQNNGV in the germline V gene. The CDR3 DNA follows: TGTGCCAGCAGCACTAGCGCCAAAAACATTCAGTACTTC. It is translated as CASSTSAKNIQYF. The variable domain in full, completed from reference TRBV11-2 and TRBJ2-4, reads EAGVAQSPRYKIIEKRQSVAFWCNPISGHATLYWYQQILGQGPKLLIQFQNNGVVDDSQLPKDRFSAERLKGVDSTLKIQPAKLEDSAVYLCASSTSAKNIQYFGAGTRLSVL.

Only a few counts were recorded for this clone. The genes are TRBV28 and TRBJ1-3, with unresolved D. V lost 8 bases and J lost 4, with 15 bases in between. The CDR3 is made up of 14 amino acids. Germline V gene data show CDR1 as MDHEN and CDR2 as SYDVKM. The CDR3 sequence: CASATTTWGNTIYF. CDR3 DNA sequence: TGTGCCAGCGCCACGACAACGTGGGGAAACACCATATATTTT.

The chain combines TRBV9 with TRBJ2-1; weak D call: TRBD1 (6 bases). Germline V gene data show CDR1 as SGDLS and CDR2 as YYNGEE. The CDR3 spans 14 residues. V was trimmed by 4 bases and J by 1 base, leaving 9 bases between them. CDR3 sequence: CASSLQGSYNEQFF. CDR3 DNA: TGTGCCAGCAGCTTACAGGGATCCTACAATGAGCAGTTCTTC.

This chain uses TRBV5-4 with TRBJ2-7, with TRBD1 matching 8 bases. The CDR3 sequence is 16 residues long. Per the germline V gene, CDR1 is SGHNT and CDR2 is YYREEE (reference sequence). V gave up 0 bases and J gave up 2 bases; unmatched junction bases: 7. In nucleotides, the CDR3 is TGTGCCAGCAGCTTGGGAGGTATACAGGGGGCCTACGAGCAGTACTTC. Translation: CASSLGGIQGAYEQYF.

CDR3 in amino acids: CASSPRAGGWPNEQFF. The CDR3 DNA reads as TGTGCCAGCAGCCCGAGAGCGGGGGGGTGGCCCAATGAGCAGTTCTTC. The chain is built from TRBV5-6 and TRBJ2-1; 10 nucleotides agree with TRBD2. V trimming: 4 bases; J trimming: 6 bases; junction bases outside the gene matches: 10. From germline, CDR1 is SGHDT and CDR2 YYEEEE. The CDR3 extends over 16 amino acids.

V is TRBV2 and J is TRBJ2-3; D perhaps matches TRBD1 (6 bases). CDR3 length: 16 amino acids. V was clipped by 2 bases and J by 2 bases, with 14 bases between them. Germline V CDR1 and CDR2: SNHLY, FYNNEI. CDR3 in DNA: TGTGCCAGCAGTGAACGTGTGTTGGGGGCCACAGATACGCAGTATTTT. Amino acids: CASSERVLGATDTQYF. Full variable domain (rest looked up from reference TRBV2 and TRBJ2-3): EPEVTQTPSHQVTQMGQEVILRCVPISNHLYFYWYRQILGQKVEFLVSFYNNEISEKSEIFDDQFSVERPDGSNFTLKIRSTKLEDSAMYFCASSERVLGATDTQYFGPGTRLTVL.

CDR3 sequence: CAWKRGRLSSGANVLTF. CDR3 in DNA: TGTGCCTGGAAGAGGGGGAGATTAAGCTCTGGGGCCAACGTCCTGACTTTC. J is TRBJ2-6 and V is TRBV30, with a possible D match to TRBD1 (6 bases). Germline V CDR1 and CDR2: GTSNPN, SVGIG (reference sequence). V was shortened by 4 bases and J by 0 bases, with 16 bases between the two germline ends. The CDR3 loop spans 17 amino acids.

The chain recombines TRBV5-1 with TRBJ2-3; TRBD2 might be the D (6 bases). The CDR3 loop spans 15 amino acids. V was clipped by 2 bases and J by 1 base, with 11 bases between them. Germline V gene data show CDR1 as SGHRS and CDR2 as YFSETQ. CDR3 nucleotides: TGCGCCAGCAGCTTTTTCGGGGGTGGCACAGATACGCAGTATTTT. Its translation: CASSFFGGGTDTQYF.